This TCR beta chain was profiled in a study of PD-1 blockade in classical Hodgkin lymphoma. Study outcomes and limitations: Complete responders started with a diversity level that resembled newly diagnosed patients at baseline. CD8+ TCR diversity did not rise significantly by C4D1, unlike CD4+. What caused the repertoire differences, perhaps disease activity or prior therapy, remains undefined.

Sequenced by immunoSEQ multiplex PCR; TCRdb stores in-frame clones only, minus some. Of approximately 65,000 clones in the sample, 91% were seen once. As for this clone: Antigen specificity is unknown.

Time point here: cycle 4 day 1 (C4D1), after more than five weeks of nivolumab. Every patient experienced relapse after autologous stem cell transplantation, and brentuximab vedotin exposure varied. The CDR3 runs to 15 residues. Germline V CDR1 and CDR2: SGHAT, FQNNGV. V was shortened by 2 bases and J by 0 bases, with 7 bases between the two germline ends. The chain joins TRBV11-2 to TRBJ1-4; D uncertain. The clonotype originates from a human donor with classical Hodgkin lymphoma. The specimen comprised peripheral blood mononuclear cells (PBMCs), sampled before the fourth cycle of nivolumab. The CDR3 loop is CASSLYRATNEKLFF. DNA for the CDR3: TGTGCCAGCAGCTTATATAGAGCAACTAATGAAAAACTGTTTTTT. Full variable domain (remainder filled in from reference TRBV11-2 and TRBJ1-4): EAGVAQSPRYKIIEKRQSVAFWCNPISGHATLYWYQQILGQGPKLLIQFQNNGVVDDSQLPKDRFSAERLKGVDSTLKIQPAKLEDSAVYLCASSLYRATNEKLFFGSGTQLSVL.